Listed here are 17 T cell receptor beta chains from one sample, sequenced in a study of shared clonotypes between healthy human individuals. TCRdb's table, derived via immunoSEQ multiplex PCR, lists solely in-frame clones and lacks some. The sample comprises millions of clones, roughly 95% of which are singletons, and under 0.15% rests with the top ten. Sequencing input: naive CD4+ T cells sorted from blood. Subset indicated: CD45RA+ positively selected. The receptor set was obtained from a man aged 18 to 30 in good health.

Details on this clone: A much larger clone lies a single base off, so this may be a read error. The V and J genes are TRBV5-7 and TRBJ1-2, with 9 bases that match TRBD1. TRBV5-7 is assigned to the ORF class and has an uncertain function. This CDR3 is built from 15 residues. The V and J ends lost 6 bases and 4 bases, in that order; junction bases with no gene match: 10. The CDR3 protein is CASNLQGAIGYGYTF. CDR3 bases: TGTGCCAGCAACTTACAGGGGGCCATTGGCTATGGCTACACCTTC.

Of note for this clone: Other DNA variants within this sample encode the same CDR3. The V call is TRBV18, the J call TRBJ1-1; TRBD1 aligns across 7 bases. V lost 1 base and J lost 2; bases outside the gene matches: 4. This CDR3 is 15 amino acids long. Germline CDR1 KGHSH, CDR2 LQKENI. CDR3 region: CASSPQGAGNTEAFF. The CDR3 DNA follows: TGTGCCAGCTCACCACAGGGGGCGGGAAACACTGAAGCTTTCTTT.

The genes are TRBV9 and TRBJ1-1, with 8 bases that match TRBD1. The CDR3 consists of 16 residues. V shed 3 bases, J shed 1 base, and the junction held 8 bases outside the gene matches. CDR1 is SGDLS, CDR2 YYNGEE, per germline. The chain's CDR3 is CASSAWTGSKNTEAFF. As DNA, the CDR3 is TGTGCCAGCAGCGCCTGGACAGGGTCAAAGAACACTGAAGCTTTCTTT.

This clone was picked up one time. The gene calls are TRBV5-1 and TRBJ2-3, with 9 bases fitting TRBD2. V shed 4 bases, J shed 7 bases, and the junction held 10 bases outside the gene matches. CDR1 and CDR2 (germline): SGHRS, YFSETQ. The CDR3 spans 15 residues. This chain's CDR3 is CASSPGAGLAYTQYF. In DNA form, the CDR3 reads TGCGCCAGCAGCCCGGGCGCGGGACTAGCCTATACGCAGTATTTT. Supplemented by reference TRBV5-1 and TRBJ2-3, the full variable domain reads KAGVTQTPRYLIKTRGQQVTLSCSPISGHRSVSWYQQTPGQGLQFLFEYFSETQRNKGNFPGRFSGRQFSNSRSEMNVSTLELGDSALYLCASSPGAGLAYTQYFGPGTRLTVL.

The chain joins TRBV7-9 to TRBJ2-7; 10 bases fit TRBD1. The CDR3 is 15 amino acids. From germline, CDR1 is SEHNR and CDR2 FQNEAQ (reference sequence). Unmatched junction bases numbered 11, after V lost 5 bases and J lost 7 bases. The CDR3 sequence is CASSPHWDRGGEQYF. The DNA for the CDR3 is TGTGCCAGCAGCCCACACTGGGACAGGGGAGGAGAGCAGTACTTC.

The chain links TRBV5-1 to TRBJ2-5; D unclear. The germline CDR1 and CDR2 sequences are SGHRS and YFSETQ. The CDR3 is 14 residues long. V was clipped by 0 bases and J by 1 base, with 7 bases between them. This chain's CDR3 is CASSLGYFQETQYF. Written as DNA, the CDR3 is TGCGCCAGCAGCTTGGGTTATTTCCAAGAGACCCAGTACTTC. Combining the CDR3 with reference TRBV5-1 and TRBJ2-5 gives the whole variable domain KAGVTQTPRYLIKTRGQQVTLSCSPISGHRSVSWYQQTPGQGLQFLFEYFSETQRNKGNFPGRFSGRQFSNSRSEMNVSTLELGDSALYLCASSLGYFQETQYFGPGTRLLVL.

About this clone itself: Within the sample, other DNA sequences also encode this same CDR3. The chain employs TRBV7-9 and TRBJ2-1; D is possibly TRBD1 (6 bases). The CDR3 covers 13 residues. Trimming cost V 3 bases and J 5 bases, with 8 bases left between them. CDR1 and CDR2 from the germline V gene are SEHNR and FQNEAQ (reference sequence). CDR3: CASSLGADNEQFF. Here the CDR3 DNA reads TGTGCCAGCAGCTTGGGGGCTGACAATGAGCAGTTCTTC.

V gene TRBV6-5 combines with J gene TRBJ1-2, with D perhaps matching TRBD1 (5 bases). Germline CDR1 and CDR2: MNHEY and SVGAGI. This CDR3 has 13 residues. Trimming removed 4 bases at V and 5 bases at J, with 11 bases between. The CDR3 loop is CASSSYGGYGYTF. The CDR3 region has the DNA TGTGCCAGCAGTTCATACGGGGGGTATGGCTACACCTTC.

This clone has a count of ten or more. This chain links TRBV6-1 with TRBJ1-5; D perhaps matches TRBD1 (6 bases). Germline CDR1 reads MNHNS; CDR2 reads SASEGT. The CDR3 is 13 amino acids. The germline V and J ends were trimmed by 5 bases and 5 bases, with 10 bases remaining between them. This chain's CDR3 is CASSLYRDQPQHF. In DNA, the CDR3 is TGTGCCAGCAGTTTATACAGGGATCAGCCCCAGCATTTT.

V usage is TRBV6-6 and J usage is TRBJ1-5, with D uncertain. This CDR3 is built from 14 residues. V was cut by 2 bases and J by 0 bases, with 5 bases left in between. CDR1 MNHNY and CDR2 SVGAGI come from the germline V gene (reference sequence). The CDR3 coding sequence is TGTGCCAGCAGTTACCCGGGTAGCAATCAGCCCCAGCATTTT. Amino acids: CASSYPGSNQPQHF.

The rearrangement joins TRBV20-1 to TRBJ2-5; D not resolved. The V end was cut by 7 bases, the J end by 5 bases, with 11 bases between. Germline-derived CDR1 and CDR2 are DFQATT and SNEGSKA (reference sequence). The CDR3 runs to 11 residues. CDR3 protein: CSVWRLETQYF. DNA for the CDR3: TGCAGTGTATGGCGTCTTGAGACCCAGTACTTC.

The rearrangement uses TRBV5-1 and TRBJ1-2, with 11 bases aligning to TRBD1. Germline CDR1 reads SGHRS; CDR2 reads YFSETQ. The CDR3 covers 13 residues. With 4 bases clipped from V and 8 bases from J, the junction kept 4 bases outside the gene matches. As DNA, the CDR3 is TGCGCCAGCAGCCTATGGACAGGGGGCGGCTACACCTTC. Encoded protein: CASSLWTGGGYTF. The variable domain in full, completed from reference TRBV5-1 and TRBJ1-2, reads KAGVTQTPRYLIKTRGQQVTLSCSPISGHRSVSWYQQTPGQGLQFLFEYFSETQRNKGNFPGRFSGRQFSNSRSEMNVSTLELGDSALYLCASSLWTGGGYTFGSGTRLTVV.

The J gene is TRBJ1-6, the V gene TRBV10-3, with TRBD1 matching 7 bases. Trimming took 2 bases from V and 10 from J; bases not matched to a gene: 5. Per germline, CDR1 ENHRY and CDR2 SYGVKD. The CDR3 covers 14 residues. CDR3 protein: CAISEAGGRSPLHF. The CDR3 nucleotides are TGTGCCATCAGTGAGGCAGGGGGAAGATCACCCCTCCACTTT.

The chain uses TRBV29-1 and TRBJ1-2, with 7 bases lining up with TRBD1. Per germline, CDR1 SQVTM and CDR2 ANQGSEA. CDR3 length: 11 amino acids. The V segment lost 7 bases and the J segment 7 bases; nucleotides outside the gene matches: 6. The CDR3: CSDFDRVGYTF. DNA for the CDR3: TGCAGCGACTTTGACAGGGTTGGCTACACCTTC.

The chain has TRBV20-1 and TRBJ1-3, with D unclear. Per the germline V gene, CDR1 is DFQATT and CDR2 is SNEGSKA (reference sequence). Trimming took off 5 bases at V and 4 bases at J, with 6 bases between the two ends. There are 11 residues in the CDR3. CDR3 region: CSAFRGNTIYF. In DNA form, the CDR3 reads TGCAGTGCTTTCAGGGGAAACACCATATATTTT.

J is TRBJ1-4 and V is TRBV11-2, with D tentatively TRBD1 (6 bases). The CDR3 spans 15 residues. Trimming stripped 0 bases from V and 6 bases from J, with 11 bases between. CDR1 is SGHAT and CDR2 is FQNNGV in the germline V gene. The CDR3 reads CASSLEGAVYEKLFF. CDR3 bases: TGTGCCAGCAGCTTAGAGGGGGCGGTATATGAAAAACTGTTTTTT.

Comment on this clone: Other DNA sequences in this specimen translate into the identical CDR3. J is TRBJ1-3 and V is TRBV9, with D hard to call. Germline V gives CDR1 SGDLS, CDR2 YYNGEE. CDR3 length: 14 residues. The germline V and J ends were trimmed by 0 bases and 0 bases, with 4 bases remaining between them. The CDR3 nucleotides read TGTGCCAGCAGCGTAGCCTCCTCTGGAAACACCATATATTTT. Translated: CASSVASSGNTIYF.